These 15 T cell receptor beta chains came from one sample sequenced in a study of blood T cell repertoires in COVID-19. The table came from immunoSEQ multiplex PCR; TCRdb's copy has only in-frame clones and leaves some out. The sample shows roughly 400,000 clones, more than 75% of them seen only once. Sample: peripheral blood. Receptors were obtained from a woman aged 60-75 years with COVID-19, enrolled during active disease.

The rearrangement links TRBV28 to TRBJ2-3; D is unresolved. The CDR3 is made up of 14 amino acids. Trimming pared 4 bases from V and 2 bases from J, leaving 10 bases between. CDR1 is MDHEN, CDR2 SYDVKM, per germline. CDR3 sequence: CASSWAATTDTQYF. As DNA, the CDR3 is TGTGCCAGCAGTTGGGCCGCGACCACAGATACGCAGTATTTT.

The chain has TRBV7-2 and TRBJ2-3; 7 bases agree with TRBD2. CDR1 and CDR2 from the germline V gene are SGHTA and FQGNSA. The CDR3 is 14 amino acids. J was trimmed by 0 bases and V by 6 bases; bases with no gene match: 3. Here the CDR3 DNA reads TGTGCCAGCAGATCTAGCGGCAGCACAGATACGCAGTATTTT. Protein product: CASRSSGSTDTQYF.

The chain uses TRBV5-1 and TRBJ2-7, with D uncertain. Germline CDR1 reads SGHRS; CDR2 reads YFSETQ. The V gene lost 4 bases and the J gene lost 2 bases, with 16 bases spanning the gap. The CDR3 covers 15 residues. The CDR3, as DNA: TGCGCCAGCAGCCCTACAGCATCTCCGACCTACGAGCAGTACTTC. Amino acids: CASSPTASPTYEQYF.

The chain uses TRBV19 and TRBJ2-2; a possible D gene is TRBD2 (7 bases). V lost 7 bases and J lost 5, with 20 bases in between. The CDR3 is made up of 16 amino acids. Germline V lookup: CDR1 LNHDA, CDR2 SQIVND (reference sequence). The CDR3 region is CASTPRGAPRTGELFF. The CDR3 DNA reads as TGTGCCAGTACCCCTCGGGGGGCCCCCCGGACCGGGGAGCTGTTTTTT.

Only a few counts were recorded for this clone. V and J are TRBV2 and TRBJ2-5; TRBD1 matches at 8 bases. The CDR3 is made up of 14 amino acids. The ends lost 6 bases at V and 4 bases at J; junction bases unmatched: 7. The V gene's germline CDR1 is SNHLY and CDR2 FYNNEI. As DNA, the CDR3 is TGTGCCAGCAGCGGGACAGGCTTTCGAGAGACCCAGTACTTC. It specifies CASSGTGFRETQYF.

The chain joins TRBV5-1 to TRBJ1-2; TRBD1 is a possible D gene (5 bases). V was pared by 0 bases and J by 0 bases, with 15 bases between. The CDR3 is 17 residues long. The germline V gene has CDR1 SGHRS and CDR2 YFSETQ. The CDR3 loop reads CASSLGTLAPTNYGYTF. DNA of the CDR3: TGCGCCAGCAGCTTGGGGACACTCGCCCCGACTAACTATGGCTACACCTTC.

This clone has a single count. The chain joins TRBV3-1 (or the pseudogene TRBV3-2) to TRBJ2-7; 8 bases line up with TRBD2. Looked up from germline, CDR1 is LGHDT and CDR2 is YNNKEL (reference sequence). The CDR3 covers 16 residues. Trimming removed 4 bases from V and 6 bases from J; junction bases left unmatched: 14. DNA for the CDR3: TGTGCCAGCAGCCCCCTTAGAGGGCCCGCGGGAGGCGAGCAGTACTTC. Protein product: CASSPLRGPAGGEQYF.

The J gene is TRBJ1-1, the V gene TRBV4-1; no reliable D call. The CDR3 has 13 amino acids. Trimming shortened V by 0 bases and J by 7 bases, and 9 bases separated the two germline ends. The germline V gene has CDR1 MGHRA and CDR2 YSYEKL. Here the CDR3 DNA reads TGCGCCAGCAGCCAAGAGGCACAGATTGAAGCTTTCTTT. Protein: CASSQEAQIEAFF.

This sequence joins TRBV7-9 and TRBJ2-2; no definite D call. The germline gives CDR1 SEHNR, CDR2 FQNEAQ (reference sequence). CDR3 length equals 12 residues. With 3 bases removed from V and 6 bases from J, the gap between germline ends came to 5 bases. The CDR3 region is CASSFGAGELFF. CDR3 nucleotide sequence: TGTGCCAGCAGCTTCGGAGCCGGGGAGCTGTTTTTT.

This rearrangement joins TRBV5-6 to TRBJ1-2; maybe TRBD1 (5 bases). Germline V lookup: CDR1 SGHDT, CDR2 YYEEEE. The CDR3 loop spans 15 amino acids. V gave up 0 bases and J gave up 0 bases, with 9 bases separating them. As DNA, the CDR3 is TGTGCCAGCAGCTTGGGGCGGGACTCTAACTATGGCTACACCTTC. Amino acid sequence: CASSLGRDSNYGYTF.

J is TRBJ2-3 and V is TRBV4-1; 10 bases agree with TRBD1. Germline V lookup: CDR1 MGHRA, CDR2 YSYEKL. The CDR3 extends over 20 amino acids. Trimming cost V 0 bases and J 4 bases; bases outside gene matches: 16. CDR3 amino acids: CASSQEYRDRGLRTADTQYF. The CDR3 coding sequence is TGCGCCAGCAGCCAAGAGTACCGGGACAGGGGCCTCCGGACAGCAGATACGCAGTATTTT.

This chain joins TRBV4-1 and TRBJ2-2; D unclear. V lost 0 bases, J lost 1 base, and 9 bases lay in between. The germline V gene encodes CDR1 MGHRA and CDR2 YSYEKL. The CDR3 runs to 16 residues. The CDR3 here is CASSQDLQMNTGELFF. CDR3 in DNA: TGCGCCAGCAGCCAAGATTTACAGATGAACACCGGGGAGCTGTTTTTT.

The chain combines TRBV7-3 with TRBJ2-3; 7 nucleotides line up with TRBD1. CDR3 size: 15 residues. V gave up 0 bases and J gave up 5 bases; unmatched junction bases: 5. Germline V gives CDR1 SGHTA, CDR2 FQGTGA. In DNA, the CDR3 is TGTGCCAGCAGCTTAACAGGGGGCATCGGAGATACGCAGTATTTT. Its protein is CASSLTGGIGDTQYF.

This rearrangement joins TRBV18 to TRBJ1-2; the match to TRBD1 covers 8 bases. From germline, CDR1 is KGHSH and CDR2 LQKENI. The CDR3 loop spans 15 amino acids. With 3 bases clipped from V and 3 bases from J, the junction kept 6 bases outside the gene matches. CDR3 DNA: TGTGCCAGCTCACCTCGTCAGGACAGGGACTATGGCTACACCTTC. It codes for CASSPRQDRDYGYTF.

The chain joins TRBV2 to TRBJ2-3; tentatively, D is TRBD2 (6 bases). This CDR3 region has 15 residues. The germline V gene encodes CDR1 SNHLY and CDR2 FYNNEI. Trimming removed 1 base at V and 6 bases at J, with 14 bases between. The CDR3 is CASSEGLGSGDTQYF. For the CDR3, the DNA is TGTGCCAGCAGTGAAGGGCTTGGAAGCGGGGATACGCAGTATTTT.